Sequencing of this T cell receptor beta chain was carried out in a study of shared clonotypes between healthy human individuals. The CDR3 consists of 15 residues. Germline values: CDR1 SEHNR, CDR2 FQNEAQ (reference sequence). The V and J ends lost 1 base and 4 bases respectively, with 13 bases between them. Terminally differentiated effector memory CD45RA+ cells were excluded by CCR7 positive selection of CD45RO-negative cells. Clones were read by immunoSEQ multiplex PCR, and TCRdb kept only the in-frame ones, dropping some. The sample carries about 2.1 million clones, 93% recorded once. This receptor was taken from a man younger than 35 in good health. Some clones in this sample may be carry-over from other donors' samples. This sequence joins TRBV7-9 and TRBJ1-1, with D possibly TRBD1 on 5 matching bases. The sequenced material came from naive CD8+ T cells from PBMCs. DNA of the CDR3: TGTGCCAGCAGCTTAGAAGACAGTTCGGGCACTGAAGCTTTCTTT. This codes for CASSLEDSSGTEAFF.